This T cell receptor (beta chain) derives from a study of blood T cell repertoires in COVID-19. Overall study: Samples representing acute and convalescent COVID-19 were sourced from the United States, Italy and Spain. From T cells, B-cell-depleted T cells, or PBMCs came the material, which was cDNA or gDNA.

V shed 8 bases, J shed 5 bases, and the junction held 20 bases outside the gene matches. Germline values: CDR1 MDHEN, CDR2 SYDVKM. This CDR3 contains 17 residues. This table comes from immunoSEQ multiplex PCR, and its TCRdb copy is limited to in-frame clones, with some not included. The sample shows 200,000 to 250,000 clones, 75% to 90% of them seen only once. The specimen was peripheral blood. V gene TRBV28 combines with J gene TRBJ2-5, with 7 bases identical to TRBD2. This clonotype was sampled from an older woman with COVID-19, enrolled during active disease. CDR3 loop: CASRRLGLAGVVETQYF. CDR3 nucleotides: TGTGCCAGCCGAAGACTAGGATTGGCGGGAGTTGTGGAGACCCAGTACTTC.